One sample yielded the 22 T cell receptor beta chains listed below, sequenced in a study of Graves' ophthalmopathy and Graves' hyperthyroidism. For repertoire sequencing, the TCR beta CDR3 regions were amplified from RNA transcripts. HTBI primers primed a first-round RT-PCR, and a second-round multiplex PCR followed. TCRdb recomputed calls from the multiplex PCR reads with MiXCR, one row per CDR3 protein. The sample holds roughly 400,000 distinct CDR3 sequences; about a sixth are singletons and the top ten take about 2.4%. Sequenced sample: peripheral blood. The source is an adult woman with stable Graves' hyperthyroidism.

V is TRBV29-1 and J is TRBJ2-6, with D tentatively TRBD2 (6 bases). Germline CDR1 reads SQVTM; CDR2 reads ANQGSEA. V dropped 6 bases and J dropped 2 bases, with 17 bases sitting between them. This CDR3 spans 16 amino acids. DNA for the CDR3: TGCAGCGTGCGTGACTCGCGGGGCACTGGGGCCAACGTCCTGACTTTC. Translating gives CSVRDSRGTGANVLTF. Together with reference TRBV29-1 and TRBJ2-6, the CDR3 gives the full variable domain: SAVISQKPSRDICQRGTSLTIQCQVDSQVTMMFWYRQQPGQSLTLIATANQGSEATYESGFVIDKFPISRPNLTFSTLTVSNMSPEDSSIYLCSVRDSRGTGANVLTFGAGSRLTVL.

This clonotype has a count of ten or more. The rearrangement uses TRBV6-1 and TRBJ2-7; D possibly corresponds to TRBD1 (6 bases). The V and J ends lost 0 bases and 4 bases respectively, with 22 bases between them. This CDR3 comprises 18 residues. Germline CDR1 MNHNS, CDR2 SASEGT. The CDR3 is CASSEATPGVIGKYEQYF. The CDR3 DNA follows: TGTGCCAGCAGTGAAGCGACTCCAGGGGTGATAGGGAAATACGAGCAGTACTTC.

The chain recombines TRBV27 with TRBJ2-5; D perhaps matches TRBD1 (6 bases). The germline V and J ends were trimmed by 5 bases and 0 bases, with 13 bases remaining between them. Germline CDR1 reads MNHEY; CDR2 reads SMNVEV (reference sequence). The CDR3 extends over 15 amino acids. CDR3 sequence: CASSPRWTDQETQYF. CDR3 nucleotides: TGTGCCAGCAGTCCGCGATGGACAGACCAAGAGACCCAGTACTTC.

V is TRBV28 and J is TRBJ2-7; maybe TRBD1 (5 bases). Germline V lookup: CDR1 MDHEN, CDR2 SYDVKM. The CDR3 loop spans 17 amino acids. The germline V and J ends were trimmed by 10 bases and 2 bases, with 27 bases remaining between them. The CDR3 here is CATSPPVGQLRAYEQYF. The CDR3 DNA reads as TGTGCCACCTCCCCCCCGGTCGGACAACTTCGGGCCTACGAGCAGTACTTC.

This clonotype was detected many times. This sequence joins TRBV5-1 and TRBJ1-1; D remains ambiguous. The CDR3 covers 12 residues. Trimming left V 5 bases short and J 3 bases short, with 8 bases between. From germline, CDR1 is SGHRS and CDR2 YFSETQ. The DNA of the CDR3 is TGCGCCAGCAGGGCCTTTCACACTGAAGCTTTCTTT. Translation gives CASRAFHTEAFF.

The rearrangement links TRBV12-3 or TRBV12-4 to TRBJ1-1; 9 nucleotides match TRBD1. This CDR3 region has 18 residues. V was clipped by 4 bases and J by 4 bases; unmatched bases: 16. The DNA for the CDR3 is TGTGCCAGCAGTTCGGACGAAAACCGAACAGGGGGCGGCACTGAAGCTTTCTTT. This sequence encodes CASSSDENRTGGGTEAFF.

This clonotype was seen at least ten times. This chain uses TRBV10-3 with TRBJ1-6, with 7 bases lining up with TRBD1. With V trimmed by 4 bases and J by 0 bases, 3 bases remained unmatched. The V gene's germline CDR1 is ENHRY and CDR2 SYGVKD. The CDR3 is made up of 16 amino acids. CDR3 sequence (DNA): TGTGCCATCAGTGGGGACAGAGGCTCCTATAATTCACCCCTCCACTTT. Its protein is CAISGDRGSYNSPLHF.

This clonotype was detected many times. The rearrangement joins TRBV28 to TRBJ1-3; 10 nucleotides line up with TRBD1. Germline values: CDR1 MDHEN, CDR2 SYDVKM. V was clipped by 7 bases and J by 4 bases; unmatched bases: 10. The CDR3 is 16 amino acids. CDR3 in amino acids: CASTEPGQGLGNTIYF. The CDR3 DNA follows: TGTGCCAGCACCGAGCCGGGACAGGGGCTGGGAAACACCATATATTTT. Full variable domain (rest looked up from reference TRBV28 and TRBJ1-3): DVKVTQSSRYLVKRTGEKVFLECVQDMDHENMFWYRQDPGLGLRLIYFSYDVKMKEKGDIPEGYSVSREKKERFSLILESASTNQTSMYLCASTEPGQGLGNTIYFGEGSWLTVV.

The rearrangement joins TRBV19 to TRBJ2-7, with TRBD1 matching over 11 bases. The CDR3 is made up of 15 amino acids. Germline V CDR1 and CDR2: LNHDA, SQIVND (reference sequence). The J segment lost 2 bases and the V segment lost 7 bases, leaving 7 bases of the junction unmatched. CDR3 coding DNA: TGTGCCAGTAACAAAGGACAGGGGGCGACCTACGAGCAGTACTTC. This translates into CASNKGQGATYEQYF.

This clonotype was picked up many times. In DNA, the CDR3 is TGTGCCAGCAGCTCCTCCACAGAATTGCAAGAGACCCAGTACTTC. Protein: CASSSSTELQETQYF. V gene TRBV11-3 combines with J gene TRBJ2-5; D unresolved. The CDR3 has 15 amino acids. Trimming left V 4 bases short and J 2 bases short, with 14 bases between. Germline V lookup: CDR1 SGHNT, CDR2 YENEEA. Together with reference TRBV11-3 and TRBJ2-5, the CDR3 gives the full variable domain: EAGVVQSPRYKIIEKKQPVAFWCNPISGHNTLYWYLQNLGQGPELLIRYENEEAVDDSQLPKDRFSAERLKGVDSTLKIQPAELGDSAVYLCASSSSTELQETQYFGPGTRLLVL.

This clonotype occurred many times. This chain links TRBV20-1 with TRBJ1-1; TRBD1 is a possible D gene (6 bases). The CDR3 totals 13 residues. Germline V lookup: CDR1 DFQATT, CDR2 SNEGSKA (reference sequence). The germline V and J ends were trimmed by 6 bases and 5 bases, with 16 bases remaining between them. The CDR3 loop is CSAPRGGRTEAFF. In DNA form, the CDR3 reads TGCAGTGCCCCGAGGGGGGGGCGAACTGAAGCTTTCTTT.

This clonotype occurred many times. CDR3 amino acids: CASSQRGRTRTGELFF. The CDR3 DNA is TGCGCCAGCAGCCAGCGGGGACGGACTCGCACCGGGGAGCTGTTTTTT. The V call is TRBV4-1, the J call TRBJ2-2, with a weak D call TRBD2 (6 bases). The V end was cut by 3 bases, the J end by 4 bases, with 15 bases between. The CDR3 loop spans 16 amino acids. Germline V gene data show CDR1 as MGHRA and CDR2 as YSYEKL.

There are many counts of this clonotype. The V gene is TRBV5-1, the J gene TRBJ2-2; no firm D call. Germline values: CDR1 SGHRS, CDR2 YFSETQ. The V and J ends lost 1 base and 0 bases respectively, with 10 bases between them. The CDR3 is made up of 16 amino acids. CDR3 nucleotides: TGCGCCAGCAGCTTGTTGGCAGCTTCGAACACCGGGGAGCTGTTTTTT. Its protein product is CASSLLAASNTGELFF.

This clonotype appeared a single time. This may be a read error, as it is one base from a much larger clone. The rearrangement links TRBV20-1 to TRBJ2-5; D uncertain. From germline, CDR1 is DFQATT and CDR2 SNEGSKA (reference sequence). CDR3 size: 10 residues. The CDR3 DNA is TGCTGTGCCGTTGGGGAGACCCAGTACTTC. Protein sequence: CCAVGETQYF.

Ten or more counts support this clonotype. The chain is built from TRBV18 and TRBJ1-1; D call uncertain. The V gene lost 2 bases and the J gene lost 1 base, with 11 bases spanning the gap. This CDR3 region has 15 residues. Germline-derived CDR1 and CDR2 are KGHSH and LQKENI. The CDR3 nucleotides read TGTGCCAGCTCACCAAGAGAACAGACGAACACTGAAGCTTTCTTT. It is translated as CASSPREQTNTEAFF.

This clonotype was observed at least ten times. CDR3 loop: CATSRGQAGLAKNIQYF. CDR3 sequence (DNA): TGTGCCACCAGCAGAGGGCAAGCAGGGTTGGCCAAAAACATTCAGTACTTC. V is TRBV15 and J is TRBJ2-4; D is perhaps TRBD1 (5 bases). Trimming cost V 1 base and J 1 base, with 14 bases left between them. This CDR3 is built from 17 residues. In germline, CDR1 is LNHNV, CDR2 YYDKDF (reference sequence).

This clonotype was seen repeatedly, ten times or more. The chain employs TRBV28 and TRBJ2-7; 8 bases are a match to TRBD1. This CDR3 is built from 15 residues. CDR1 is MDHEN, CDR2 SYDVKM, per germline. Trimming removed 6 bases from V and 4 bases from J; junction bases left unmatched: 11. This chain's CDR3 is CASSSVGQGKYEQYF. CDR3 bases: TGTGCCAGCAGCAGTGTAGGACAGGGCAAGTACGAGCAGTACTTC.

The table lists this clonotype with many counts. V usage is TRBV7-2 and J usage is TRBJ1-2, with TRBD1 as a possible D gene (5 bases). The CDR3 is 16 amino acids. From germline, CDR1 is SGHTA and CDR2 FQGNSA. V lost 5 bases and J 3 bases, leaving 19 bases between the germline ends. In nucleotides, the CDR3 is TGTGCCAGCAGCCCCACGACGGGGCGAACCCACTATGGCTACACCTTC. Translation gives CASSPTTGRTHYGYTF.

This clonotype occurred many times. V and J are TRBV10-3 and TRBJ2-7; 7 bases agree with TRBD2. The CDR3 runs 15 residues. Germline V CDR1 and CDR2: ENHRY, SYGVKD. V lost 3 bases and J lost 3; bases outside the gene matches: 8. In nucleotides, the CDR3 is TGTGCCATCAGTGATGGTTGGGGGGGGGACTACGAGCAGTACTTC. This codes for CAISDGWGGDYEQYF.

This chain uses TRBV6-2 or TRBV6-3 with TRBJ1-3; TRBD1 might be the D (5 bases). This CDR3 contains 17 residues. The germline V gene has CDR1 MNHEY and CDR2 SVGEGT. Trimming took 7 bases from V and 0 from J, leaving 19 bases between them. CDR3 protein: CASTYGPTGFSGNTIYF. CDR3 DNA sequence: TGTGCCAGCACTTATGGCCCTACAGGATTCTCTGGAAACACCATATATTTT.

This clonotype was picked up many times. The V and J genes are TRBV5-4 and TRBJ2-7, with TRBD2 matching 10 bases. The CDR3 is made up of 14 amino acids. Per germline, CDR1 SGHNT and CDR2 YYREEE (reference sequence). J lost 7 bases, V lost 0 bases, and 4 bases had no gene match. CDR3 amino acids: CASSLEGLATEQYF. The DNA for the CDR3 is TGTGCCAGCAGCTTGGAGGGACTAGCGACTGAGCAGTACTTC. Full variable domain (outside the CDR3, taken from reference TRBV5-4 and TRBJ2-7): ETGVTQSPTHLIKTRGQQVTLRCSSQSGHNTVSWYQQALGQGPQFIFQYYREEENGRGNFPPRFSGLQFPNYSSELNVNALELDDSALYLCASSLEGLATEQYFGPGTRLTVT.

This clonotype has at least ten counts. CDR3 DNA sequence: TGTGCCAGCAGTGAATCCGCAGGGCTGCAGCCCCAGCATTTT. Protein product: CASSESAGLQPQHF. The chain couples TRBV6-1 to TRBJ1-5, with a tentative D call TRBD1 (5 bases). V lost 2 bases and J lost 7, with 12 bases in between. The CDR3 sequence is 14 residues long. Germline V gene lookup returns CDR1 MNHNS and CDR2 SASEGT.